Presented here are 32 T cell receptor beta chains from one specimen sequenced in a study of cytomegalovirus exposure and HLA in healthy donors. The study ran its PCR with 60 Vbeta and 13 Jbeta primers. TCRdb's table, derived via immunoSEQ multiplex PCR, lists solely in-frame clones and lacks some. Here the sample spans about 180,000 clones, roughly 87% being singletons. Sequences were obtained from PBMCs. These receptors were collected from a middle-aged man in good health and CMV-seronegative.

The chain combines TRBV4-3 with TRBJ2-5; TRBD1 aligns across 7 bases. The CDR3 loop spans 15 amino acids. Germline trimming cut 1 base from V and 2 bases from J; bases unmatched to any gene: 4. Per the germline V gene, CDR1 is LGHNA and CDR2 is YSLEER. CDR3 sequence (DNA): TGCGCCAGCAGCCAAGGGGACAGTTTACAAGAGACCCAGTACTTC. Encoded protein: CASSQGDSLQETQYF.

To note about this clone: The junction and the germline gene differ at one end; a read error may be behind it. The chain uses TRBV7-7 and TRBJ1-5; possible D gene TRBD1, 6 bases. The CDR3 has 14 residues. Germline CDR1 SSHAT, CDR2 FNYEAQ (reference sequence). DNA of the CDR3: TGTGCTAGCAGTGTACAGGGTTTAGGTCAGCCCCAGCATTTT. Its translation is CASSVQGLGQPQHF.

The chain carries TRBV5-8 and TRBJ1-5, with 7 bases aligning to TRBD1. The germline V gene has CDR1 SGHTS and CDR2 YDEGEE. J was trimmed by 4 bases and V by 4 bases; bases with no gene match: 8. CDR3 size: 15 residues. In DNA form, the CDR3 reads TGTGCCAGCAGCGGCAGGGGGGCGCGGAATCAGCCCCAGCATTTT. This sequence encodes CASSGRGARNQPQHF.

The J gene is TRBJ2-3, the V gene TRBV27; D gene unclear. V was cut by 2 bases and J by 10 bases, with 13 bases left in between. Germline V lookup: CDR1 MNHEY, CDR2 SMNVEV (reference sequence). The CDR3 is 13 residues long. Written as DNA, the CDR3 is TGTGCCAGCAGTTTAGGTGGCAGGCAGGCGCAGTATTTT. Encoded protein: CASSLGGRQAQYF.

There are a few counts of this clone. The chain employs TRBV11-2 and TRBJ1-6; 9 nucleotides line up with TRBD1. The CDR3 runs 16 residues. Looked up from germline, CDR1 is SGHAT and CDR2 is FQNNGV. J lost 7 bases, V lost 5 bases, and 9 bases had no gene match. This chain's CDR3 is CASSELGTGRNSPLHF. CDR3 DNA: TGTGCCAGCAGCGAATTAGGGACAGGGAGAAATTCACCCCTCCACTTT.

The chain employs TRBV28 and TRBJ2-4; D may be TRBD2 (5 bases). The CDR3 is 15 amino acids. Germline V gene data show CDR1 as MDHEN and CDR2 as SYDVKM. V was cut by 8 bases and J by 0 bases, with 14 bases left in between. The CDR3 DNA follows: TGTGCCAGCGACTCAGGAGGTATAGCCAAAAACATTCAGTACTTC. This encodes CASDSGGIAKNIQYF. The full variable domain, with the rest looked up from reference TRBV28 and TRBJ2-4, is DVKVTQSSRYLVKRTGEKVFLECVQDMDHENMFWYRQDPGLGLRLIYFSYDVKMKEKGDIPEGYSVSREKKERFSLILESASTNQTSMYLCASDSGGIAKNIQYFGAGTRLSVL.

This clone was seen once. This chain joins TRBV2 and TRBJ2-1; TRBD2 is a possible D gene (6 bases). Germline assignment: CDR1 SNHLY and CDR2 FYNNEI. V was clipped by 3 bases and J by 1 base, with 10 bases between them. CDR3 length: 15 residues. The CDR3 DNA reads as TGTGCCAGCAGTGAGAAGGGAGGTTCCTACAATGAGCAGTTCTTC. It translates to CASSEKGGSYNEQFF.

CDR3 DNA sequence: TGTGCCACCAGCCCGGGACTTTCCACAGATACGCAGTATTTT. Translated, it gives CATSPGLSTDTQYF. The chain recombines TRBV15 with TRBJ2-3, with D maybe TRBD2 (6 bases). V lost 5 bases and J 2 bases, leaving 11 bases between the germline ends. CDR1 and CDR2 (germline): LNHNV, YYDKDF (reference sequence). This CDR3 is 14 amino acids long.

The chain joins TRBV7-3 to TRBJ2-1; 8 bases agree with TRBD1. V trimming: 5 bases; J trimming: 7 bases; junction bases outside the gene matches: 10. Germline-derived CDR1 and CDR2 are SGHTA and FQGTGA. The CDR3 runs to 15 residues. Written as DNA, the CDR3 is TGTGCCAGCAGCCAAGGGAGACAGGGGCGGAATGAGCAGTTCTTC. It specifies CASSQGRQGRNEQFF.

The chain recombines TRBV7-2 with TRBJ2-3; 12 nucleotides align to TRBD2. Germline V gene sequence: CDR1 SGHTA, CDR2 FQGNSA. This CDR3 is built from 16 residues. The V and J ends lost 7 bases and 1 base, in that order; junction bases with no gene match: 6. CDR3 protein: CASTITSGRRTDTQYF. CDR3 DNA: TGTGCCAGCACTATAACTAGCGGGAGGCGCACAGATACGCAGTATTTT.

The chain's CDR3 is CASSPTTSEQYF. CDR3 in DNA: TGTGCCAGCTCACCAACGACTAGCGAGCAGTACTTC. This chain uses TRBV18 with TRBJ2-7, with D possibly matching TRBD2 (6 bases). From germline, CDR1 is KGHSH and CDR2 LQKENI. V lost 2 bases and J lost 6, with 8 bases in between. The length of the CDR3 is 12 residues.

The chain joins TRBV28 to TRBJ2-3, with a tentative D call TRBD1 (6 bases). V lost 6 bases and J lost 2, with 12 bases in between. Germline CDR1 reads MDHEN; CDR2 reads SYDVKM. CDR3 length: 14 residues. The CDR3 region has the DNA TGTGCCAGCAGCCGAGGACAGCTCACAGATACGCAGTATTTT. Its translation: CASSRGQLTDTQYF.

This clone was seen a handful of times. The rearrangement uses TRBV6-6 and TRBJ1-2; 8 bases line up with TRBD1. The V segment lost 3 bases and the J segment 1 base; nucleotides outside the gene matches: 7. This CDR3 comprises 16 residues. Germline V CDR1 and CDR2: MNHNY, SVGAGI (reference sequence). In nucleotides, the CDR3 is TGTGCCAGCAGTTATCGGCAGGGGGCGCGTAACTATGGCTACACCTTC. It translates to CASSYRQGARNYGYTF.

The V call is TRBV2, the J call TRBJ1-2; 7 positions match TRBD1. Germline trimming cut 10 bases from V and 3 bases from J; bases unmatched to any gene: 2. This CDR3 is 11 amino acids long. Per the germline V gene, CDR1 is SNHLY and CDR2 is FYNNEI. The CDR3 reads CAKTGDYGYTF. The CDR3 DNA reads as TGTGCCAAAACAGGGGACTATGGCTACACCTTC.

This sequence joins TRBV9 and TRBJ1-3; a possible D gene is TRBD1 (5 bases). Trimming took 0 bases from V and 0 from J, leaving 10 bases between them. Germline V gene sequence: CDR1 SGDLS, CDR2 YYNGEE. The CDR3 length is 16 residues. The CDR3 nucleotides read TGTGCCAGCAGCGTAGGGGGGGGACCCTCTGGAAACACCATATATTTT. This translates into CASSVGGGPSGNTIYF.

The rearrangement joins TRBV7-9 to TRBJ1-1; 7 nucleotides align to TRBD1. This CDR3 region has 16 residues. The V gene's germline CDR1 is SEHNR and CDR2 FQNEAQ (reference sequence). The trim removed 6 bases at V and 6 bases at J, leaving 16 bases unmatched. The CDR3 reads CASSTIGQVKSAEAFF. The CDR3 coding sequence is TGTGCCAGCAGTACTATCGGACAGGTAAAGAGCGCTGAAGCTTTCTTT.

CDR3 residues: CASSLGRSQETQYF. In DNA, the CDR3 is TGTGCCAGCAGCTTAGGGAGGTCCCAAGAGACCCAGTACTTC. V usage is TRBV7-8 and J usage is TRBJ2-5; tentative D call: TRBD2 (5 bases). The V gene's germline CDR1 is SGHVS and CDR2 FQNEAQ. Trimming stripped 1 base from V and 1 base from J, with 7 bases between. The CDR3 extends over 14 amino acids.

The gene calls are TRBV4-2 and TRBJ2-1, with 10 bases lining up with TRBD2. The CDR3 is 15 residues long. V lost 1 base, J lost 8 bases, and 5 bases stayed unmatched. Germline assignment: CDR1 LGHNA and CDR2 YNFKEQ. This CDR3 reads CASSQVLAGDDEQFF. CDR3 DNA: TGTGCCAGCAGCCAAGTGCTAGCGGGGGACGATGAGCAGTTCTTC.

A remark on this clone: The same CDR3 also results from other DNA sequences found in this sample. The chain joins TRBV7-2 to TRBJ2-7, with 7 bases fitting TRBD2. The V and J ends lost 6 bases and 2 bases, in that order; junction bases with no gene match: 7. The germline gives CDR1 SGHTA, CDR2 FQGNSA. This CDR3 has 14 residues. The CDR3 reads CASSLGGGTYEQYF. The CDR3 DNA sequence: TGTGCCAGCAGTCTTGGGGGGGGAACCTACGAGCAGTACTTC. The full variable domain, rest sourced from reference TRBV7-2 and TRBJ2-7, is GAGVSQSPSNKVTEKGKDVELRCDPISGHTALYWYRQSLGQGLEFLIYFQGNSAPDKSGLPSDRFSAERTGGSVSTLTIQRTQQEDSAVYLCASSLGGGTYEQYFGPGTRLTVT.

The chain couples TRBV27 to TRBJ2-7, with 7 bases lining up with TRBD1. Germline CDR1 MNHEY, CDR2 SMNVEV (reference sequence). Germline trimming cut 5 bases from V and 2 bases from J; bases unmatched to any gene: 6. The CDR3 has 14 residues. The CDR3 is CASSPGDRPYEQYF. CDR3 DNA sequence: TGTGCCAGCAGTCCCGGGGACAGACCCTACGAGCAGTACTTC.

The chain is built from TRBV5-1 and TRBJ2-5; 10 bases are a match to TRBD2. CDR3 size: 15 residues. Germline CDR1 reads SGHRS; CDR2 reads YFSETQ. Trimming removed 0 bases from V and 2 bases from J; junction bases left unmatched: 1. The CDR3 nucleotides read TGCGCCAGCAGCTTGGTGACTAGCGGGCAAGAGACCCAGTACTTC. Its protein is CASSLVTSGQETQYF.

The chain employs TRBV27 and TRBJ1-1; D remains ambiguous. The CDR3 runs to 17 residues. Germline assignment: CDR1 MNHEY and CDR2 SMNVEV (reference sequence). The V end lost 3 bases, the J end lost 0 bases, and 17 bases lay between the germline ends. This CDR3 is CASSFLRVSGLNTEAFF. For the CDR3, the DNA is TGTGCCAGCAGTTTCCTCCGGGTCTCCGGCCTGAACACTGAAGCTTTCTTT.

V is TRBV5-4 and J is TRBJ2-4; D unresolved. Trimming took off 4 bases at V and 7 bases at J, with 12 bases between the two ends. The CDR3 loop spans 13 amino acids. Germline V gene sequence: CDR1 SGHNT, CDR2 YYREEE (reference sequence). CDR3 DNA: TGTGCCAGCAGCCCGAGTGCCAGGAACATTCAGTACTTC. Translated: CASSPSARNIQYF.

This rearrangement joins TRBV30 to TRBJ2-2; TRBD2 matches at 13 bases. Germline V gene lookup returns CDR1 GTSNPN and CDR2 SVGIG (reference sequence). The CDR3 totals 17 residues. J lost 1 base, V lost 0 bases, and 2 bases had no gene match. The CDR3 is CAWSVRLAGGNTGELFF. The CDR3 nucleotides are TGTGCCTGGAGTGTGAGACTAGCGGGAGGGAACACCGGGGAGCTGTTTTTT.

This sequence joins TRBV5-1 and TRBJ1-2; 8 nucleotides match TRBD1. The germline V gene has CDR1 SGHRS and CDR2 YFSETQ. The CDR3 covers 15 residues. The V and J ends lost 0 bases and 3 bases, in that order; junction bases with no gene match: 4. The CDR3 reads CASSLGLTGDYGYTF. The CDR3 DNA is TGCGCCAGCAGCTTGGGCCTGACAGGGGACTATGGCTACACCTTC.

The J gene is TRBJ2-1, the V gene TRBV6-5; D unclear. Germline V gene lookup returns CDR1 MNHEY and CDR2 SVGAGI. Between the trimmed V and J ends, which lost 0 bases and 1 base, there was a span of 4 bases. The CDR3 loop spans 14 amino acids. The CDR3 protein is CASSYSQSYNEQFF. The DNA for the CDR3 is TGTGCCAGCAGTTACTCGCAGTCCTACAATGAGCAGTTCTTC.

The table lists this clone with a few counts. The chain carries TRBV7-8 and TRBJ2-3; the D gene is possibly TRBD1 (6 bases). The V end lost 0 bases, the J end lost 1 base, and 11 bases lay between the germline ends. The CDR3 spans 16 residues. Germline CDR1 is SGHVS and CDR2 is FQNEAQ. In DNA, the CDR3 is TGTGCCAGCAGCTTAGCGGGGGCTAGAGGCACAGATACGCAGTATTTT. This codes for CASSLAGARGTDTQYF. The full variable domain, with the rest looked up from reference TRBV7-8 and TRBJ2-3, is GAGVSQSPRYKVAKRGQDVALRCDPISGHVSLFWYQQALGQGPEFLTYFQNEAQLDKSGLPSDRFFAERPEGSVSTLKIQRTQQEDSAVYLCASSLAGARGTDTQYFGPGTRLTVL.

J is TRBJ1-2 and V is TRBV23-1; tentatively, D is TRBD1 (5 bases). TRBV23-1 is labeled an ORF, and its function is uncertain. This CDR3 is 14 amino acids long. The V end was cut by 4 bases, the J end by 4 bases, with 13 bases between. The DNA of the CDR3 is TGCGCCAGCAGTCGAATTGGGGCGGTCTATGGCTACACCTTC. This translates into CASSRIGAVYGYTF.

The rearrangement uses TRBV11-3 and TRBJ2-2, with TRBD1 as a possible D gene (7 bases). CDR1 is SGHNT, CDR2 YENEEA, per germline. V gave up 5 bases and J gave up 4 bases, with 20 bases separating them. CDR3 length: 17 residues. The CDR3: CASSLHTGEVGTGELFF. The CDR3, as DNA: TGTGCCAGCAGCCTCCATACAGGGGAGGTAGGCACCGGGGAGCTGTTTTTT.

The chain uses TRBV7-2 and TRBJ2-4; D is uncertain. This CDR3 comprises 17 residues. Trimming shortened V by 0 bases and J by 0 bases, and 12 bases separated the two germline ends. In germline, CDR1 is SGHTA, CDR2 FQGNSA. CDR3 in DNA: TGTGCCAGCAGCTTAGCTTCGGTCATCGGAGCCAAAAACATTCAGTACTTC. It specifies CASSLASVIGAKNIQYF.

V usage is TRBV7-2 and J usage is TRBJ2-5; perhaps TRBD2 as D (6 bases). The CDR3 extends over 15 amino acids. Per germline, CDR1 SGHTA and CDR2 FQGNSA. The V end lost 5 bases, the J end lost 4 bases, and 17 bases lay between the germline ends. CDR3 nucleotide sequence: TGTGCCAGCAGCATCGGGAGTGGGACGGGAGAGACCCAGTACTTC. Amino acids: CASSIGSGTGETQYF.

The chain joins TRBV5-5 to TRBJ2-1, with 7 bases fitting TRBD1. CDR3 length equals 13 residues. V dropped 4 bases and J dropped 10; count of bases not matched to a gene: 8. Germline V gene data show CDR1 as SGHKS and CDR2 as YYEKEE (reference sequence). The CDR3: CASSTTGSAEQFF. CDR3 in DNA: TGTGCCAGCAGCACGACAGGGTCGGCGGAGCAGTTCTTC.